Each of the 13 T cell receptor beta chains below was sequenced from the same sample in a study of T-cell memory formation after mild COVID-19 (dated by TCRdb to the early 2020s). Libraries came from 5' RACE. TCRdb records Illumina NovaSeq 6000 as the sequencer. The public reads were reanalyzed by TCRdb: fastp trimming at Q25, MiXCR alignment, in-frame beta chains only. Entries are consolidated by CDR3 protein sequence, retaining the most common genes and DNA. This sample holds over 300,000 distinct CDR3 sequences; roughly 19% were observed only once. The top ten clones comprise approximately 22% of the sample. Sequencing was carried out using PBMCs or a T cell subset sorted from them (not recorded which). The receptors were gathered from a man between 18 and 29 years old who had mild COVID-19 (a few samples of this study predate the infection). The sample titles of this study are shuffled in the database, so cell type and time point are left out; the donor was told from shared clones.

There are a few counts of this clonotype. The rearrangement joins TRBV29-1 to TRBJ2-3; the match to TRBD2 covers 13 bases. CDR1 and CDR2 (germline): SQVTM, ANQGSEA. The trim removed 8 bases at V and 3 bases at J, leaving 8 bases unmatched. This CDR3 is 15 amino acids long. As DNA, the CDR3 is TGCAGCTCGTCCGGGACTAGCGGGGTAACAGATACGCAGTATTTT. This encodes CSSSGTSGVTDTQYF.

V gene TRBV5-1 combines with J gene TRBJ2-1; TRBD2 matches 7 bases. Looked up from germline, CDR1 is SGHRS and CDR2 is YFSETQ. CDR3 size: 14 residues. Trimming at V came to 4 bases and at J to 6 bases, leaving 7 bases not matched to a gene. CDR3 residues: CASSPRTRRNEQFF. The CDR3 region has the DNA TGCGCCAGCAGCCCTAGGACTAGACGCAATGAGCAGTTCTTC.

This chain uses TRBV12-3 or TRBV12-4 with TRBJ2-1, with D possibly being TRBD2 (5 bases). The V gene lost 7 bases and the J gene lost 8 bases, with 12 bases spanning the gap. CDR3 length: 12 residues. This chain's CDR3 is CASNRGSDEQFF. The CDR3 nucleotides are TGTGCCAGCAACCGTGGGAGCGATGAGCAGTTCTTC.

Here the CDR3 reads CASSLGAGSSTGELFF. As DNA, the CDR3 is TGTGCCAGCAGTTTGGGGGCTGGGTCGTCGACCGGGGAGCTGTTTTTT. This chain joins TRBV12-3 or TRBV12-4 and TRBJ2-2; possibly TRBD1 for D (6 bases). This CDR3 contains 16 residues. Trimming shortened V by 3 bases and J by 5 bases, and 16 bases separated the two germline ends.

The chain combines TRBV20-1 with TRBJ2-7, with D maybe TRBD2 (5 bases). Trimming removed 0 bases from V and 4 bases from J, with 10 bases in between. Germline V gene lookup returns CDR1 DFQATT and CDR2 SNEGSKA (reference sequence). CDR3 length equals 13 residues. As DNA, the CDR3 is TGCAGTGCTAGAGATGTAACTAGTTACGAGCAGTACTTC. This gives the protein CSARDVTSYEQYF.

This clonotype was detected ten times or more. V usage is TRBV10-3 and J usage is TRBJ2-5; 9 bases are shared with TRBD2. The CDR3 is 14 amino acids. V trimming: 6 bases; J trimming: 2 bases; junction bases outside the gene matches: 4. Germline lookup yields CDR1 ENHRY and CDR2 SYGVKD. The CDR3 nucleotides read TGTGCCATCAGAAGTAGCGGGGGTCAAGAGACCCAGTACTTC. The encoded protein is CAIRSSGGQETQYF.

The V and J genes are TRBV9 and TRBJ2-2; D is unresolved. The germline CDR1 and CDR2 sequences are SGDLS and YYNGEE. Deletions cut 3 bases from V and 6 bases from J, with 15 bases between. The CDR3 spans 15 residues. The CDR3 coding sequence is TGTGCCAGCAGCGCGTCGGCTAGTGGGGCCGGGGAGCTGTTTTTT. Protein: CASSASASGAGELFF.

This clonotype appeared a few times. The CDR3 protein is CASRDSGTGLSPLHF. The CDR3 coding sequence is TGTGCCAGCAGAGACTCCGGGACAGGGCTTTCACCCCTCCACTTT. This rearrangement joins TRBV2 to TRBJ1-6; 9 bases match TRBD1. The germline gives CDR1 SNHLY, CDR2 FYNNEI. CDR3 length equals 15 residues. The trim removed 6 bases at V and 9 bases at J, leaving 9 bases unmatched.

V is TRBV7-2 and J is TRBJ2-7; possibly TRBD2 for D (5 bases). CDR1 and CDR2 (germline): SGHTA, FQGNSA. V lost 5 bases and J 4 bases, leaving 9 bases between the germline ends. CDR3 length: 12 residues. The CDR3 reads CASSPDFYEQYF. The CDR3 DNA is TGTGCCAGCAGCCCGGACTTTTACGAGCAGTACTTC.

The chain recombines TRBV5-1 with TRBJ2-7; D might be TRBD1 (5 bases). This CDR3 has 13 amino acids. Germline values: CDR1 SGHRS, CDR2 YFSETQ. V was clipped by 4 bases and J by 8 bases, with 16 bases between them. The CDR3 reads CASSATRDLKQYF. The DNA for the CDR3 is TGCGCCAGCAGCGCAACCAGGGATCTGAAGCAGTACTTC.

The CDR3 coding sequence is TGTGCCAGCAGCCGACGGGCTAGCGGGGGGATAGATACGCAGTATTTT. Amino acid sequence: CASSRRASGGIDTQYF. This chain joins TRBV6-2 or TRBV6-3 and TRBJ2-3; TRBD2 matches 11 bases. After removal of 6 bases from V and 5 bases from J, the junction contained 10 bases not matched to a gene. From germline, CDR1 is MNHEY and CDR2 SVGEGT. CDR3 length equals 16 residues.

This chain joins TRBV18 and TRBJ2-1, with a weak D call TRBD1 (5 bases). Trimming pared 5 bases from V and 7 bases from J, leaving 12 bases between. Germline lookup yields CDR1 KGHSH and CDR2 LQKENI. This CDR3 contains 13 residues. The CDR3 coding sequence is TGTGCCAGCTCAGGGCAGGGCCAGAATGAGCAGTTCTTC. Protein product: CASSGQGQNEQFF. Drawing the rest from reference TRBV18 and TRBJ2-1, the complete variable domain is NAGVMQNPRHLVRRRGQEARLRCSPMKGHSHVYWYRQLPEEGLKFMVYLQKENIIDESGMPKERFSAEFPKEGPSILRIQQVVRGDSAAYFCASSGQGQNEQFFGPGTRLTVL.

The chain employs TRBV20-1 and TRBJ1-5, with 10 bases identical to TRBD1. V lost 3 bases, J lost 6 bases, and 5 bases stayed unmatched. CDR1 is DFQATT, CDR2 SNEGSKA, per germline (reference sequence). CDR3 length equals 14 residues. The CDR3 DNA is TGCAGTGCTAGGCCGGGACAGGGGCTTCAGCCCCAGCATTTT. It specifies CSARPGQGLQPQHF.